Shown below are 26 T cell receptor beta chains from a single sample sequenced in a study of T cell changes during pregnancy in multiple sclerosis (dated by TCRdb to between 2018 and 2021). Library construction relied on the immunoSEQ multiplex PCR assay. What TCRdb holds here is the immuneACCESS table cut down to in-frame rearrangements. Part of the clones is not present; checked against another copy, under half of the missing clones reflect an unresolved V gene, and the others are unexplained. For this sample there are over 50,000 clones; approximately 86% appear just once. The ten largest make up approximately 0.4% of the sample. Material: CD4+ T cells from peripheral blood mononuclear cells, obtained in the third trimester of pregnancy. These receptor sequences come from a female donor with multiple sclerosis, enrolled in a pregnancy study.

The rearrangement uses TRBV19 and TRBJ2-7; possible D gene TRBD1, 6 bases. The germline gives CDR1 LNHDA, CDR2 SQIVND (reference sequence). V lost 5 bases, J lost 0 bases, and 8 bases lay in between. This CDR3 has 13 amino acids. The DNA of the CDR3 is TGTGCCAGTAGTTCGGACAGCTCCTACGAGCAGTACTTC. Translated, it gives CASSSDSSYEQYF.

The chain carries TRBV7-2 and TRBJ1-2, with D hard to call. The germline V gene encodes CDR1 SGHTA and CDR2 FQGNSA. This CDR3 region has 14 residues. V was pared by 5 bases and J by 4 bases, with 14 bases between. The CDR3 coding sequence is TGTGCCAGCAGCAGCCAATGGGCAGGCTATGGCTACACCTTC. Amino acid sequence: CASSSQWAGYGYTF.

V usage is TRBV10-3 and J usage is TRBJ2-3, with 10 bases fitting TRBD2. Germline CDR1 ENHRY, CDR2 SYGVKD. V shed 0 bases and J 5 bases; nucleotides not matched to a gene: 8. The length of the CDR3 is 17 residues. CDR3 region: CAISESVSGGARDTQYF. The CDR3 nucleotides read TGTGCCATCAGTGAGTCGGTCAGCGGGGGGGCGAGAGATACGCAGTATTTT.

CDR3 loop: CASSLTSNGRETQYF. The CDR3 coding sequence is TGTGCCAGCAGCTTGACGTCCAATGGTAGAGAGACCCAGTACTTC. The genes are TRBV5-4 and TRBJ2-5; D call uncertain. V dropped 1 base and J dropped 4 bases, with 14 bases sitting between them. The CDR3 is made up of 15 amino acids. CDR1 SGHNT and CDR2 YYREEE come from the germline V gene (reference sequence).

The CDR3 region has the DNA TGTGCCAGTAGGGGACCGCGGGGGTCCAACTATGGCTACACCTTC. Amino acids: CASRGPRGSNYGYTF. V is TRBV19 and J is TRBJ1-2; D might be TRBD1 (5 bases). With 6 bases removed from V and 2 bases from J, the gap between germline ends came to 16 bases. Per germline, CDR1 LNHDA and CDR2 SQIVND (reference sequence). This CDR3 has 15 amino acids. Supplemented by reference TRBV19 and TRBJ1-2, the full variable domain reads DGGITQSPKYLFRKEGQNVTLSCEQNLNHDAMYWYRQDPGQGLRLIYYSQIVNDFQKGDIAEGYSVSREKKESFPLTVTSAQKNPTAFYLCASRGPRGSNYGYTFGSGTRLTVV.

This chain joins TRBV10-2 and TRBJ1-1; 11 bases agree with TRBD1. Germline V gene data show CDR1 as WSHSY and CDR2 as SAAADI. The CDR3 extends over 15 amino acids. The ends lost 6 bases at V and 5 bases at J; junction bases unmatched: 8. The CDR3: CASRSGTGGNTEAFF. The CDR3 DNA is TGCGCCAGCAGATCCGGGACAGGGGGAAATACTGAAGCTTTCTTT.

V and J are TRBV7-2 and TRBJ2-2; 7 positions match TRBD2. The CDR3 has 16 amino acids. V shed 1 base and J 1 base; nucleotides not matched to a gene: 3. Germline V gene sequence: CDR1 SGHTA, CDR2 FQGNSA. CDR3 DNA sequence: TGTGCCAGCAGCTTAGGGTCTAGCGGGAACACCGGGGAGCTGTTTTTT. The encoded protein is CASSLGSSGNTGELFF.

The CDR3 DNA reads TGTGCCAGCAGCCCGAGAGGGCCACCCAGCGTTGGCGGCTACACCTTC. This sequence encodes CASSPRGPPSVGGYTF. The V and J genes are TRBV5-6 and TRBJ1-2, with D unclear. V lost 4 bases and J 8 bases, leaving 24 bases between the germline ends. CDR3 length: 16 amino acids. The germline CDR1 and CDR2 sequences are SGHDT and YYEEEE.

The V call is TRBV5-4, the J call TRBJ1-6; 7 bases align to TRBD1. Germline V gene data show CDR1 as SGHNT and CDR2 as YYREEE (reference sequence). V was clipped by 4 bases and J by 8 bases; unmatched bases: 6. The CDR3 totals 14 residues. CDR3 amino acids: CASSLTGNDSPLHF. CDR3 bases: TGTGCCAGCAGCCTGACAGGGAACGATTCACCCCTCCACTTT.

CDR3 DNA: TGCGCCAGCAGCCCCCTGCCCTCTGCCGGGACAGGGTCCAATGAGCAGTTCTTC. Protein sequence: CASSPLPSAGTGSNEQFF. This sequence joins TRBV4-3 and TRBJ2-1; TRBD1 matches 9 bases. The CDR3 contains 18 residues. CDR1 is LGHNA and CDR2 is YSLEER in the germline V gene. J lost 6 bases, V lost 4 bases, and 16 bases had no gene match.

V gene TRBV5-4 combines with J gene TRBJ1-2; 10 bases align to TRBD1. This CDR3 region has 16 residues. V shed 1 base and J 8 bases; nucleotides not matched to a gene: 11. Germline CDR1 SGHNT, CDR2 YYREEE (reference sequence). CDR3 protein: CASSLITGQGGAGYTF. In DNA form, the CDR3 reads TGTGCCAGCAGCTTGATCACCGGACAGGGGGGTGCAGGCTACACCTTC.

This chain uses TRBV11-2 with TRBJ2-7, with 8 positions matching TRBD1. Germline-derived CDR1 and CDR2 are SGHAT and FQNNGV. Trimming removed 5 bases from V and 1 base from J; junction bases left unmatched: 13. This CDR3 region has 17 residues. DNA of the CDR3: TGTGCCAGCAGCAAAAACCCGGGACAGGCAAAGTCCTACGAGCAGTACTTC. The encoded protein is CASSKNPGQAKSYEQYF.

The gene calls are TRBV18 and TRBJ1-1, with D possibly matching TRBD1 (5 bases). V dropped 2 bases and J dropped 4 bases, with 11 bases sitting between them. CDR1 and CDR2 (germline): KGHSH, LQKENI. The CDR3 has 14 amino acids. The CDR3 is CASSPVRGGTEAFF. The DNA for the CDR3 is TGTGCCAGCTCACCAGTAAGGGGCGGCACTGAAGCTTTCTTT.

This clone turned up a few times. The CDR3 region is CASSVGGQLNTEAFF. DNA for the CDR3: TGTGCCAGCAGCGTAGGAGGGCAGCTTAACACTGAAGCTTTCTTT. This chain connects TRBV9 to TRBJ1-1; D gene unclear. CDR3 length: 15 residues. Germline CDR1 SGDLS, CDR2 YYNGEE. Trimming left V 0 bases short and J 2 bases short, with 11 bases between.

A word on this clone: Other DNA sequences in the same sample also yield this CDR3. The V call is TRBV4-2, the J call TRBJ2-1; 8 positions agree with TRBD2. Germline CDR1 is LGHNA and CDR2 is YNFKEQ. The CDR3 contains 16 residues. Unmatched junction bases numbered 8, after V lost 0 bases and J lost 7 bases. DNA for the CDR3: TGTGCCAGCAGCCAAGATCCATCGGGGGGGCGGAATGAGCAGTTCTTC. It yields the protein CASSQDPSGGRNEQFF.

The CDR3 nucleotides read TGCGCCAGCAGCTTGGTAGGACTAGTTCCAGCCAAAAACATTCAGTACTTC. Its protein is CASSLVGLVPAKNIQYF. The chain uses TRBV5-1 and TRBJ2-4; 7 bases are shared with TRBD2. V gave up 0 bases and J gave up 0 bases; unmatched junction bases: 6. The CDR3 spans 17 residues. Germline V lookup: CDR1 SGHRS, CDR2 YFSETQ.

This chain joins TRBV7-9 and TRBJ1-4; a possible D gene is TRBD1 (6 bases). There are 15 residues in the CDR3. Trimming shortened V by 1 base and J by 6 bases, and 12 bases separated the two germline ends. Germline V gives CDR1 SEHNR, CDR2 FQNEAQ (reference sequence). The CDR3 spells CASSLGTAAYEKLFF. For the CDR3, the DNA is TGTGCCAGCAGCTTAGGGACAGCGGCTTATGAAAAACTGTTTTTT.

As regards this clone: One end of the junction is discordant with germline, which a read error may explain. This chain joins TRBV18 and TRBJ2-7; 7 bases fit TRBD2. Per germline, CDR1 KGHSH and CDR2 LQKENI. The CDR3 is made up of 16 amino acids. The CDR3 is CASSPPGLERSYEQYF. The CDR3 DNA reads TGTGCCAGCTCCCCACCCGGACTAGAACGCTCCTACGAGCAGTACTTC.

The CDR3 DNA is TGTGCCAGCAGGGCGACAGGGGGCACTGAAAAACTGTTTTTT. This sequence encodes CASRATGGTEKLFF. The chain couples TRBV6-1 to TRBJ1-4; 10 nucleotides match TRBD1. Germline values: CDR1 MNHNS, CDR2 SASEGT. There are 14 residues in the CDR3. The V gene end was trimmed by 6 bases and the J gene end by 7 bases; junction bases not matched to a gene: 5.

The chain links TRBV2 to TRBJ1-1, with 7 nucleotides matching TRBD1. CDR1 and CDR2 (germline): SNHLY, FYNNEI. V was pared by 7 bases and J by 5 bases, with 7 bases of the junction left unmatched. The CDR3 covers 13 residues. Here the CDR3 DNA reads TGTGCCAGCATCAAGCAGGGGGTGACTGAAGCTTTCTTT. Translated: CASIKQGVTEAFF.

J is TRBJ1-5 and V is TRBV4-3; no reliable D call. V gave up 3 bases and J gave up 2 bases, with 26 bases separating them. Germline values: CDR1 LGHNA, CDR2 YSLEER. CDR3 length equals 20 residues. The CDR3 region is CASSHDTTEGGSIRNQPQHF. The CDR3 nucleotides read TGCGCCAGCAGCCATGATACTACGGAGGGCGGGAGTATTCGCAATCAGCCCCAGCATTTT.

The chain has TRBV6-1 and TRBJ2-7, with 7 nucleotides matching TRBD2. Unmatched junction bases numbered 8, after V lost 10 bases and J lost 5 bases. The germline V gene encodes CDR1 MNHNS and CDR2 SASEGT. This CDR3 spans 12 amino acids. The CDR3 is CATARLANEQYF. CDR3 DNA sequence: TGTGCCACCGCGAGACTAGCCAACGAGCAGTACTTC.

This clone was seen just once. The CDR3 sequence: CASSRDSQETQYF. CDR3 DNA sequence: TGTGCCAGCAGCCGGGACAGCCAAGAGACCCAGTACTTC. The chain carries TRBV11-3 and TRBJ2-5; 7 bases match TRBD1. V lost 5 bases to trimming and J lost 1 base; unmatched junction nucleotides: 1. The CDR3 covers 13 residues. CDR1 SGHNT and CDR2 YENEEA come from the germline V gene.

This clone was found a few times. The chain links TRBV6-1 to TRBJ2-7; TRBD1 agrees at 7 bases. The CDR3 contains 14 residues. Per germline, CDR1 MNHNS and CDR2 SASEGT. V shed 4 bases and J 2 bases; nucleotides not matched to a gene: 5. The DNA for the CDR3 is TGTGCCAGCAGTGTATCCGGGACAGCCTACGAGCAGTACTTC. Protein sequence: CASSVSGTAYEQYF.

The V and J genes are TRBV28 and TRBJ1-2; possible D gene TRBD1, 5 bases. This CDR3 spans 16 amino acids. CDR1 MDHEN and CDR2 SYDVKM come from the germline V gene. The V end was cut by 7 bases, the J end by 7 bases, with 25 bases between. The CDR3 here is CASTLRGAVLRGGYTF. CDR3 nucleotides: TGTGCCAGCACCCTCCGCGGGGCAGTCCTAAGGGGTGGCTACACCTTC.

J is TRBJ1-2 and V is TRBV19; the D gene is possibly TRBD1 (6 bases). CDR1 and CDR2 from the germline V gene are LNHDA and SQIVND (reference sequence). This CDR3 region has 12 residues. The V gene lost 3 bases and the J gene lost 8 bases, with 10 bases spanning the gap. CDR3 loop: CASSIGRGGYTF. CDR3 nucleotides: TGTGCCAGTAGTATTGGCAGGGGAGGCTACACCTTC.